Presented here are 19 T cell receptor beta chains from one specimen sequenced in a study of blood T cells in healthy people across ages. A second roughly 6 to 12 cycle PCR used barcoded and J-beta primers. TCRdb recomputed calls from the 5' RACE reads with MiXCR, one row per CDR3 protein. Here the sample spans about a million distinct CDR3 sequences, about 53% being singletons. Material: blood. The receptors here all came from a woman aged 55-69 years in good health.

The rearrangement links TRBV12-3 or TRBV12-4 to TRBJ2-1, with 8 bases identical to TRBD2. The CDR3 totals 17 residues. The V and J ends lost 1 base and 6 bases, in that order; junction bases with no gene match: 11. The DNA for the CDR3 is TGTGCCAGCAGTTTAGGGGTGACTAGCGCCAGGCCCAATGAGCAGTTCTTC. This sequence encodes CASSLGVTSARPNEQFF.

In its sample, this clonotype was seen a few times. Here the CDR3 DNA reads TGCGCCAGCAGCCAAGAGGTGTTTAGTCCTGGGGCCAACGTCCTGACTTTC. Protein: CASSQEVFSPGANVLTF. V and J are TRBV4-1 and TRBJ2-6, with D unclear. This CDR3 contains 17 residues. The V end lost 0 bases, the J end lost 2 bases, and 11 bases lay between the germline ends. CDR1 and CDR2 (germline): MGHRA, YSYEKL.

The gene calls are TRBV30 and TRBJ1-5; 10 bases map to TRBD1. Germline CDR1 is GTSNPN and CDR2 is SVGIG (reference sequence). The CDR3 spans 14 residues. Germline trimming cut 0 bases from V and 7 bases from J; bases unmatched to any gene: 3. This chain's CDR3 is CAWSVGTGDQPQHF. In nucleotides, the CDR3 is TGTGCCTGGAGTGTTGGGACAGGGGACCAGCCCCAGCATTTT.

The chain has TRBV4-1 and TRBJ2-6, with TRBD1 matching 7 bases. The CDR3 length is 17 residues. Unmatched junction bases numbered 6, after V lost 4 bases and J lost 0 bases. CDR1 and CDR2 (germline): MGHRA, YSYEKL. CDR3 residues: CASSLGQVGSGANVLTF. CDR3 DNA sequence: TGCGCCAGCAGCCTCGGACAGGTGGGCTCTGGGGCCAACGTCCTGACTTTC.

This clonotype was seen at least ten times. The V gene is TRBV2, the J gene TRBJ2-5; no clear D gene. Germline V CDR1 and CDR2: SNHLY, FYNNEI. This CDR3 comprises 14 residues. Trimming took off 7 bases at V and 2 bases at J, with 14 bases between the two ends. This CDR3 is CASMAGWVQETQYF. The CDR3 DNA follows: TGTGCCAGCATGGCAGGATGGGTGCAAGAGACCCAGTACTTC.

The J gene is TRBJ2-6, the V gene TRBV6-8; the D is unclear. V was shortened by 2 bases and J by 0 bases, with 11 bases between the two germline ends. Germline V gene sequence: CDR1 MNHGY, CDR2 SAAAGT. The CDR3 runs 17 residues. In DNA, the CDR3 is TGTGCCAGCAGTTACCCCCTTTTCCCCTCTGGGGCCAACGTCCTGACTTTC. Encoded protein: CASSYPLFPSGANVLTF.

The rearrangement links TRBV29-1 to TRBJ2-6, with 7 bases identical to TRBD1. Germline V gene sequence: CDR1 SQVTM, CDR2 ANQGSEA. CDR3 size: 15 residues. Trimming removed 4 bases from V and 0 bases from J; junction bases left unmatched: 3. CDR3: CSVVGQTSGANVLTF. The CDR3 DNA reads TGCAGCGTTGTGGGACAGACCTCTGGGGCCAACGTCCTGACTTTC.

The rearrangement joins TRBV6-2 or TRBV6-3 to TRBJ2-7; D is unresolved. V shed 6 bases and J shed 7 bases, with 10 bases lying between them. This CDR3 spans 11 amino acids. CDR1 and CDR2 (germline): MNHEY, SVGEGT. The CDR3 nucleotides are TGTGCCAGCAGCCTTCCATCTGAGCAGTACTTC. This sequence encodes CASSLPSEQYF.

This clonotype was detected only a few times. This chain joins TRBV25-1 and TRBJ2-5, with D perhaps matching TRBD1 (5 bases). Deletions cut 0 bases from V and 5 bases from J, with 13 bases between. Germline V CDR1 and CDR2: MGHDK, SYGVNS. The CDR3 length is 15 residues. CDR3 DNA sequence: TGTGCCAGCAGTGAATATAGGGGATTTGCGGAGACCCAGTACTTC. It translates to CASSEYRGFAETQYF.

The chain joins TRBV20-1 to TRBJ2-5; no definite D call. V was cut by 5 bases and J by 6 bases, with 19 bases left in between. The CDR3 contains 14 residues. Germline CDR1 and CDR2: DFQATT and SNEGSKA (reference sequence). The CDR3 is CSAPPDGFSKTQYF. CDR3 in DNA: TGCAGTGCTCCCCCCGATGGTTTTTCGAAGACCCAGTACTTC.

The V call is TRBV20-1, the J call TRBJ2-1, with 13 bases fitting TRBD2. The germline gives CDR1 DFQATT, CDR2 SNEGSKA (reference sequence). J gave up 2 bases and V 7 bases, and 8 bases lay outside the gene matches. CDR3 size: 16 residues. CDR3 DNA: TGCAGTGGTTTAGGAACTAGCGGGAGGGCCTACAATGAGCAGTTCTTC. Translated, it gives CSGLGTSGRAYNEQFF.

This clonotype has only a few counts. The J gene is TRBJ2-3, the V gene TRBV7-9; D unclear. The germline V and J ends were trimmed by 8 bases and 8 bases, with 8 bases remaining between them. The V gene's germline CDR1 is SEHNR and CDR2 FQNEAQ (reference sequence). CDR3 length: 10 amino acids. CDR3 in amino acids: CASGVSTQYF. The CDR3, as DNA: TGTGCCAGCGGAGTCAGTACGCAGTATTTT.

This clonotype has only a few counts. The CDR3 loop reads CAISESAEETQYF. CDR3 nucleotides: TGTGCCATCAGTGAGTCGGCCGAAGAGACCCAGTACTTC. J is TRBJ2-5 and V is TRBV10-3; D is ambiguous. V gave up 0 bases and J gave up 3 bases, with 5 bases separating them. The length of the CDR3 is 13 residues. Germline V gene lookup returns CDR1 ENHRY and CDR2 SYGVKD.

In regard to this clonotype: The junction does not match germline at one end; this may be a read error. The J gene is TRBJ2-3, the V gene TRBV6-5; tentatively, D is TRBD2 (5 bases). Germline V lookup: CDR1 MNHEY, CDR2 SVGAGI. The CDR3 totals 14 residues. The CDR3 DNA reads as TGTGCCTGCAGTTATGGGAGAGGCACAGATACGCAGTATTTT. Its protein product is CACSYGRGTDTQYF.

This clonotype has a handful of counts. The genes are TRBV25-1 and TRBJ2-1; D not resolved. The CDR3 is 13 amino acids. In germline, CDR1 is MGHDK, CDR2 SYGVNS. The V end was cut by 3 bases, the J end by 8 bases, with 11 bases between. CDR3 loop: CASSDGFLDEQFF. CDR3 nucleotide sequence: TGTGCCAGCAGTGACGGGTTTTTGGATGAGCAGTTCTTC. The full variable domain, with the rest looked up from reference TRBV25-1 and TRBJ2-1, is EADIYQTPRYLVIGTGKKITLECSQTMGHDKMYWYQQDPGMELHLIHYSYGVNSTEKGDLSSESTVSRIRTEHFPLTLESARPSHTSQYLCASSDGFLDEQFFGPGTRLTVL.

This clonotype has more than one count but fewer than ten. The J gene is TRBJ2-5, the V gene TRBV20-1, with a weak D call TRBD2 (6 bases). The J call may be incorrect, as the DNA end agrees better with TRBJ2-7. CDR1 and CDR2 from the germline V gene are DFQATT and SNEGSKA (reference sequence). The CDR3 covers 12 residues. The CDR3 coding sequence is TGCAGTGCTACGGAACAGCGGGTCGAGCAGTACTTC. It yields the protein CSATEQRVEQYF.

V is TRBV7-2 and J is TRBJ2-7, with D possibly matching TRBD2 (6 bases). V lost 0 bases to trimming and J lost 0 bases, with 12 bases between them. The length of the CDR3 is 16 residues. CDR1 and CDR2 from the germline V gene are SGHTA and FQGNSA. The CDR3 protein is CASSLAFSGSSYEQYF. The CDR3 nucleotides read TGTGCCAGCAGCTTAGCTTTCAGCGGGTCCTCCTACGAGCAGTACTTC.

The rearrangement uses TRBV14 and TRBJ1-3; D remains unclear. Germline CDR1 SGHDN, CDR2 FVKESK. The germline V and J ends were trimmed by 3 bases and 0 bases, with 12 bases remaining between them. This CDR3 comprises 16 residues. In DNA form, the CDR3 reads TGTGCCAGCAGCCATCGGGGAGAGAGCTCTGGAAACACCATATATTTT. It codes for CASSHRGESSGNTIYF.

J is TRBJ2-7 and V is TRBV5-1, with no clear D. The DNA end is more similar to TRBJ2-5, so the J call may be wrong. This CDR3 spans 13 amino acids. In germline, CDR1 is SGHRS, CDR2 YFSETQ. CDR3 in amino acids: CASSLEWTETQYF. The CDR3 coding sequence is TGCGCCAGCAGCTTGGAGTGGACGGAGACCCAGTACTTC.